This is a list of T cell receptor beta chains from one sample in a study of cytomegalovirus exposure and HLA in healthy donors. Profiling relied on immunoSEQ multiplex PCR, and the TCRdb table lists in-frame clones only, not all of them. The data contain approximately 180,000 clones, around 84% of them singletons. Sequencing was performed on PBMCs. Receptors were obtained from a woman under 30 in good health and CMV-seronegative. The CDR3 runs from the conserved cysteine through the conserved F or W. A D gene is named only where the DNA matches it firmly. Some rows mark clone size as missing; the rest say once, few, many or name a class of expanded clone.

d_gene	v_gene	j_gene	abundance	CDR3nt	CDR3aa
NA	TRBV7-9	TRBJ2-3	NA	TGTGCCAGCAGCGTTACTAGTGATACGCAGTATTTT	CASSVTSDTQYF
TRBD1	TRBV27	TRBJ2-7	NA	TGTGCCAGCAGTTTGGGCGGGACAGGGGCCTCCTACGAGCAGTACTTC	CASSLGGTGASYEQYF
TRBD2	TRBV7-9	TRBJ2-1	NA	TGTGCCAGCAGCTTACGGACTAGCGGGAGGGGTGAGCAGTTCTTC	CASSLRTSGRGEQFF
NA	TRBV11-3	TRBJ2-1	NA	TGTGCCAGCAGCACAGGACCACAGGAGTTCTTC	CASSTGPQEFF
TRBD2	TRBV13	TRBJ2-7	NA	TGTGCCAGCAGCCCCCCAGCGGGAAGGCCCTACGAGCAGTACTTC	CASSPPAGRPYEQYF
NA	TRBV6-5	TRBJ2-1	NA	TGTGCCAGCAGGGCCCGGGGTGAGCAGTTCTTC	CASRARGEQFF
NA	TRBV6-1	TRBJ2-1	NA	TGTGCCAGCAGCGAATCTACCTATTTCAATGAGCAGTTCTTC	CASSESTYFNEQFF
TRBD1	TRBV28	TRBJ1-2	NA	TGTGCCAGCAGTTCAACAGGTTCAGGGGGCTATGGCTACACCTTC	CASSSTGSGGYGYTF
TRBD1	TRBV19	TRBJ1-1	NA	TGTGCCAGTAGTATAAACGGGAGACAGGGCTACACTGAAGCTTTCTTT	CASSINGRQGYTEAFF
NA	TRBV18	TRBJ2-1	once	TGTGCCAGCTCATCGAACAGAGATGAGCAGTTCTTC	CASSSNRDEQFF
TRBD2	TRBV4-1	TRBJ2-3	NA	TGCGCCAGCAGCCCCAGCGGACTAGCGGGAGTAGAGGACACAGATACGCAGTATTTT	CASSPSGLAGVEDTDTQYF
TRBD1	TRBV6-1	TRBJ1-4	NA	TGTGCCAGCACCTCGACAGGGATGGGCGAAAAACTGTTTTTT	CASTSTGMGEKLFF
NA	TRBV30	TRBJ2-7	NA	TGTGCCTGGAGTAGGTCTAGACTTGAGCAGTACTTC	CAWSRSRLEQYF
TRBD2	TRBV11-3	TRBJ2-5	NA	TGTGCCATTCGGACTAGCGGGACGGAGACCCAGTACTTC	CAIRTSGTETQYF
NA	TRBV2	TRBJ2-5	NA	TGTGCCAGCAGGAGGGTGGTCGGACTAACGTACCAAGAGACCCAGTACTTC	CASRRVVGLTYQETQYF
TRBD2	TRBV19	TRBJ2-3	NA	TGTGCCAGTAGTATAGTCGGAACTAGCGGGAGGCGGACAGATACGCAGTATTTT	CASSIVGTSGRRTDTQYF
NA	TRBV29-1	TRBJ2-1	NA	TGCAGCGCAGAAGGGGGGAGGGACTGGGAGCAGTTCTTC	CSAEGGRDWEQFF
TRBD1	TRBV19	TRBJ1-5	NA	TGTGCCAGTAGTGGCGGATTTGAAGGACAGGGGATTAATCAGCCCCAGCATTTT	CASSGGFEGQGINQPQHF
NA	TRBV28	TRBJ2-7	NA	TGTGCCAGCAGTTTTCATTACGAGCAGTACTTC	CASSFHYEQYF
TRBD1	TRBV11-2	TRBJ1-4	NA	TGTGCCAGCAGCGATCCACAGGGGGCAAAACTGTTTTTT	CASSDPQGAKLFF
TRBD1	TRBV5-5	TRBJ1-5	NA	TGTGCCAGCAGCTCGACAGGGGAGGGGCAGCCCCAGCATTTT	CASSSTGEGQPQHF
NA	TRBV27	TRBJ2-1	NA	TGTGCCAGCAGTTTCGTCAATGAGCAGTTCTTC	CASSFVNEQFF
NA	TRBV7-2	TRBJ1-1	few	TGTGCCAGCAGCTTAGGGAGGAACACTGAAGCTTTCTTT	CASSLGRNTEAFF
NA	TRBV2	TRBJ1-3	NA	TGTGCCAGCAGTGATCCTCTGGGGGGGGCTGGAAACACCATATATTTT	CASSDPLGGAGNTIYF
TRBD1	TRBV27	TRBJ1-5	few	TGTGCCAGCAGTCCATGGACAGGGGGGGGATTTCGGCCCCAGCATTTT	CASSPWTGGGFRPQHF
NA	TRBV4-3	TRBJ1-4	NA	TGCGCCAGCAGCCAAGATAGCACCAGGGGTAATGAAAAACTGTTTTTT	CASSQDSTRGNEKLFF
TRBD1	TRBV10-3	TRBJ1-5	few	TGTGCCATCAGAGATGACAGGGCCAATCAGCCCCAGCATTTT	CAIRDDRANQPQHF
NA	TRBV5-6	TRBJ2-7	NA	TGTGCCAGCAGCCCGATCTCACAGACCGAGCAGTACTTC	CASSPISQTEQYF
TRBD1	TRBV7-2	TRBJ1-1	NA	TGTGCCAGCAGCCCGGTGGGTAAAACAGGGGCCCACACTGAAGCTTTCTTT	CASSPVGKTGAHTEAFF
NA	TRBV5-1	TRBJ1-2	NA	TGCGCCAGCAGCTTGGAATCCGGGGGTGCCTATGGCTACACCTTC	CASSLESGGAYGYTF
TRBD1	TRBV27	TRBJ2-1	NA	TGTGCCAGCAGTCCACGGACAGGGGGTAGCAATGAGCAGTTCTTC	CASSPRTGGSNEQFF
NA	TRBV7-2	TRBJ1-2	NA	TGTGCCAGCAGCTTTAGCCGCGGGGGTATAACGGTCACCTTC	CASSFSRGGITVTF
NA	TRBV7-8	TRBJ1-1	NA	TGTGCCAGCACCCAGGAGCAGGGGAGCACTGAAGCTTTCTTT	CASTQEQGSTEAFF
NA	TRBV6-6	TRBJ1-5	NA	TGTGCCTCCGAAGCGGGGGGAAGCAATCAGCCCCAGCATTTT	CASEAGGSNQPQHF
TRBD2	TRBV5-5	TRBJ2-3	once	TGTGCCAGCAGCTGGGAGGGCAGAGGCACAGATACGCAGTATTTT	CASSWEGRGTDTQYF
TRBD1	TRBV7-2	TRBJ1-2	once	TGTGCCAGCAGCTACGCCATGGGGACAGACCTTTATGGCTACACCTTC	CASSYAMGTDLYGYTF
TRBD2	TRBV10-3	TRBJ2-3	NA	TGTGCCATCAGTGATGGGCCGGGACTAGCGGGAGGGCGGGGCACAGATACGCAGTATTTT	CAISDGPGLAGGRGTDTQYF
NA	TRBV28	TRBJ1-2	NA	TGTGCCAGCAGCTCTAACGGTGACTATGGCTACACCTTC	CASSSNGDYGYTF
NA	TRBV30	TRBJ2-5	once	TGTGCCTGGAGTTCAGTATCACGAGAGACCCAGTACTTC	CAWSSVSRETQYF
NA	TRBV28	TRBJ1-5	NA	TGTGCCAGCAGTTTTGGGCAGTCTAATCAGCCCCAGCATTTT	CASSFGQSNQPQHF
NA	TRBV5-1	TRBJ1-1	NA	TGCGCCAGCAGCTCTGACCAAGTTCGAGGCGCTGAAGCTTTCTTT	CASSSDQVRGAEAFF
TRBD2	TRBV6-5	TRBJ2-2	NA	TGTGCCAGCAGTTACGGGAGGGCCGGCACCGGGGAGCTGTTTTTT	CASSYGRAGTGELFF